The subject of this entry is one T cell receptor beta chain. Its antigen is unknown. Stimulation used 8.5 to 10 ug/mL lysate from CMV-infected fibroblasts. CD40L-negative CD69-negative CD45RO-high memory CD4+ T cells were sorted as populations depleted of antigen-responding cells. Undetectable plasma HIV-1 RNA below 50 copies/mL lasted at least 4 years. This record comes from a study of persistence of HIV-infected CD4 T cells. Sequencing used immunoSEQ version 4 in survey mode. Genomic DNA was diluted to 10 ng/uL, up to 1 ug per sample. Profiling relied on immunoSEQ multiplex PCR, and the TCRdb table lists in-frame clones only, not all of them. In the table there are roughly 34,000 clones, approximately 80% of which are singletons. This CDR3 has 14 amino acids. With 3 bases removed from V and 0 bases from J, the gap between germline ends came to 8 bases. CDR1 is MDHEN and CDR2 is SYDVKM in the germline V gene.

Study-wide findings and caveats: CMV- and Gag-responding cells had lower TCRbeta richness than CD3/CD28-responding cells. TCR analyses could not target the rare provirus-carrying CMV-responding cells.

The chain has TRBV28 and TRBJ1-2; D gene unclear. The source is an adult man with HIV who was CMV-seropositive. Sequences were derived from CD4+ T cells sorted from PBMCs after roughly 17-hour stimulation, sampled from a patient who received antiretroviral therapy. CDR3 residues: CASSFGSANYGYTF. DNA of the CDR3: TGTGCCAGCAGTTTCGGATCTGCTAACTATGGCTACACCTTC.